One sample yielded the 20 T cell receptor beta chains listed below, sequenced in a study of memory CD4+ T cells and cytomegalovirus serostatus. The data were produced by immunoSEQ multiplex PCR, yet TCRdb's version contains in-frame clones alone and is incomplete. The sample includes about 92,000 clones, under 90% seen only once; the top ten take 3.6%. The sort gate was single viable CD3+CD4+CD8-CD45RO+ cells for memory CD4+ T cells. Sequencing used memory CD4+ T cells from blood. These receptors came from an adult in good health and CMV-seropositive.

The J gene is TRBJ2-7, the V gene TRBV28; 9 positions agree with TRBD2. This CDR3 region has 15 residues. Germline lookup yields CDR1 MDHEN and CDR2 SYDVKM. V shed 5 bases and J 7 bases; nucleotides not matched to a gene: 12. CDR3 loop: CASSLHSGSAREQYF. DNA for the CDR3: TGTGCCAGCAGTCTCCATAGCGGGAGTGCGAGGGAGCAGTACTTC.

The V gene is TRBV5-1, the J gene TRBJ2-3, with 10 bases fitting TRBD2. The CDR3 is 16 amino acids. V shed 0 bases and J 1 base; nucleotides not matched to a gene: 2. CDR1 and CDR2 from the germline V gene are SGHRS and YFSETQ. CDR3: CASSLEREGGTDTQYF. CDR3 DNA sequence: TGCGCCAGCAGCTTGGAGCGGGAGGGGGGCACAGATACGCAGTATTTT. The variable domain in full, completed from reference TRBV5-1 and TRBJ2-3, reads KAGVTQTPRYLIKTRGQQVTLSCSPISGHRSVSWYQQTPGQGLQFLFEYFSETQRNKGNFPGRFSGRQFSNSRSEMNVSTLELGDSALYLCASSLEREGGTDTQYFGPGTRLTVL.

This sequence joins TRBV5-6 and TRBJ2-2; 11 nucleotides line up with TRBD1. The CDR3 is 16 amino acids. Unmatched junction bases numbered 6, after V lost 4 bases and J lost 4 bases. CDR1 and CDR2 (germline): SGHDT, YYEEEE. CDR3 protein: CASSPTGTGGTGELFF. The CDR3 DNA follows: TGTGCCAGCAGCCCGACCGGGACAGGGGGCACCGGGGAGCTGTTTTTT. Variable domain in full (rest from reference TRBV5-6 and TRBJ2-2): DAGVTQSPTHLIKTRGQQVTLRCSPKSGHDTVSWYQQALGQGPQFIFQYYEEEERQRGNFPDRFSGHQFPNYSSELNVNALLLGDSALYLCASSPTGTGGTGELFFGEGSRLTVL.

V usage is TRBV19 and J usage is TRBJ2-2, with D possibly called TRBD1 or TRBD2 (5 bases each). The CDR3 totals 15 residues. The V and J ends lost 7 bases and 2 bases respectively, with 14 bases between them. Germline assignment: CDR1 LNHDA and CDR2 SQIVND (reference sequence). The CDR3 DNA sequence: TGTGCCAGTATCCGGGACGGCCGAAACACCGGGGAGCTGTTTTTT. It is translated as CASIRDGRNTGELFF.

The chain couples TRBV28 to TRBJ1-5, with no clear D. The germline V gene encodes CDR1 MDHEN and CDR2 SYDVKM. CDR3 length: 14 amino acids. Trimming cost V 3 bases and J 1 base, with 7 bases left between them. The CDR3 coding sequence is TGTGCCAGCAGTTTTTCCGGGAGCAATCAGCCCCAGCATTTT. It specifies CASSFSGSNQPQHF.

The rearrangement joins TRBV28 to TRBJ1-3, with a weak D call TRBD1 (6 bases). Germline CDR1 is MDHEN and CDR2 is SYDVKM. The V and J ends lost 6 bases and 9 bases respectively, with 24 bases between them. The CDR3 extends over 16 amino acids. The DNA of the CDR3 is TGTGCCAGCAGCGCTCCCCTAGGGGGGTCCCCAGGCACCATATATTTT. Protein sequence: CASSAPLGGSPGTIYF.

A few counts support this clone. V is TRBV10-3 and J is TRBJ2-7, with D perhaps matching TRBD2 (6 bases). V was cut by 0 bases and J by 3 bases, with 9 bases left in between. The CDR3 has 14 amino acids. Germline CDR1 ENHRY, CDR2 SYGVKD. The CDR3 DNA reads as TGTGCCATCAGTGAGTCGCAGACTAGCTACGAGCAGTACTTC. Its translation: CAISESQTSYEQYF.

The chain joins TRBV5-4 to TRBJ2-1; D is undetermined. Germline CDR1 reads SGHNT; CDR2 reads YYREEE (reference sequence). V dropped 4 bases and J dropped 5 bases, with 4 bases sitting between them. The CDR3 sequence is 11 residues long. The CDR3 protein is CASSENNEQFF. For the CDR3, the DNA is TGTGCCAGCAGCGAAAACAATGAGCAGTTCTTC.

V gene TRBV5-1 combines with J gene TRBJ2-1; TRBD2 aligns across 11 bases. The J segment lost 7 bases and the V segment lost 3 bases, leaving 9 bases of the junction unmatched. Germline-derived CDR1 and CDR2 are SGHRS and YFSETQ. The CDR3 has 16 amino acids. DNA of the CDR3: TGCGCCAGCAGCTGGTCGACTAGCGGGGTAGGGAATGAGCAGTTCTTC. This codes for CASSWSTSGVGNEQFF.

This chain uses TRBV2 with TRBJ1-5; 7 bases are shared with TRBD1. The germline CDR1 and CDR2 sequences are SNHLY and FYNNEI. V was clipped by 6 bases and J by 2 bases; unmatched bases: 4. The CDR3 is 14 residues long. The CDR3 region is CASRRQGGNQPQHF. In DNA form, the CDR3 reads TGTGCCAGCAGGAGACAGGGAGGCAATCAGCCCCAGCATTTT.

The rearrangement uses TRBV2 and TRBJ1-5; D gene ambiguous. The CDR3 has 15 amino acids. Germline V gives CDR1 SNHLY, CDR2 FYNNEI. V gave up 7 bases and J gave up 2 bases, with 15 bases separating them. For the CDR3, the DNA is TGTGCCAGCACTAAAGAGGGTACGGGCAATCAGCCCCAGCATTTT. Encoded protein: CASTKEGTGNQPQHF.

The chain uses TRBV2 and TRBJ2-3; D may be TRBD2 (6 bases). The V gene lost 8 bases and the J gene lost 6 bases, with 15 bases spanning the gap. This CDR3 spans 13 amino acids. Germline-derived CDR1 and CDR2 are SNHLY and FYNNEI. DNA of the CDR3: TGTGCCAGCCGAGCGGGTGTAGGGGATACGCAGTATTTT. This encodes CASRAGVGDTQYF.

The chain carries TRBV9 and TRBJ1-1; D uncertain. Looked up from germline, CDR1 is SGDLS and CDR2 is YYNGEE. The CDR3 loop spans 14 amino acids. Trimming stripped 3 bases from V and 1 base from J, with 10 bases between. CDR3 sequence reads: CASSAHAENTEAFF. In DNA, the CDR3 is TGTGCCAGCAGCGCCCACGCCGAGAACACTGAAGCTTTCTTT.

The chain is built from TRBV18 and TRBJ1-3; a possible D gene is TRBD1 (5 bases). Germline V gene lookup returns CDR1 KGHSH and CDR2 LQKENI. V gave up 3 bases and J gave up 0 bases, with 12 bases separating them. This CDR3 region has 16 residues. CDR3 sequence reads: CASSPWDRRSGNTIYF. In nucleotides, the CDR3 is TGTGCCAGCTCACCTTGGGACCGACGCTCTGGAAACACCATATATTTT.

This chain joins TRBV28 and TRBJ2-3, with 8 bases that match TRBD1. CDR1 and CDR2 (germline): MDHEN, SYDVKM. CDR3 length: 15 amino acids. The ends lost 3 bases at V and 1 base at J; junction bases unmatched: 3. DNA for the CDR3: TGTGCCAGCAGTTTCGGGACAGGAGGCACAGATACGCAGTATTTT. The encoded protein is CASSFGTGGTDTQYF.

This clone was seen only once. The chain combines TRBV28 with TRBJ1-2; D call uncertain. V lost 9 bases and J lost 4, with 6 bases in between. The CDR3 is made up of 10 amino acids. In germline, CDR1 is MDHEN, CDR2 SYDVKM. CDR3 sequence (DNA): TGTGCCAGTGGCGCCTATGGCTACACCTTC. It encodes CASGAYGYTF.

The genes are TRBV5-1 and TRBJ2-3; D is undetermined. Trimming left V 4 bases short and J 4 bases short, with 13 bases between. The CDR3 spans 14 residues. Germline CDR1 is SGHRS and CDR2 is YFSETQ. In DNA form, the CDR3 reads TGCGCCAGCAGCCCCATCAATCCCGCAGATACGCAGTATTTT. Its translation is CASSPINPADTQYF.

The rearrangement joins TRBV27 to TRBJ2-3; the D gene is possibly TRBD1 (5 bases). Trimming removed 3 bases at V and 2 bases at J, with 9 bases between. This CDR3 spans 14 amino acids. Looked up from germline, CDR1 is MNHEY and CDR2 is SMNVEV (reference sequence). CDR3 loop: CASSFRVDTDTQYF. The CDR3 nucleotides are TGTGCCAGCAGTTTCAGGGTGGACACAGATACGCAGTATTTT.

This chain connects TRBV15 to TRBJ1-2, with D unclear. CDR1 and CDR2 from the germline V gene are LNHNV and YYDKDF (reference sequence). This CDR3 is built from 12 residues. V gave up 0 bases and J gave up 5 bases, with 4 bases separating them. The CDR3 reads CATSRERYGYTF. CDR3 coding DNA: TGTGCCACCAGCAGAGAACGGTATGGCTACACCTTC.

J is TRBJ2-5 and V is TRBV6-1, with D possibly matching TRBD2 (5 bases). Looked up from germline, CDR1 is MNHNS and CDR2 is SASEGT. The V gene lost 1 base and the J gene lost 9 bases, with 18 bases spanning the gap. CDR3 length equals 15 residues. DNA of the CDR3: TGTGCCAGCAGTGAAGGAACTGGCCTTCCCGGGGCCCAGTACTTC. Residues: CASSEGTGLPGAQYF.